Listed below are T cell receptor beta chains from one sample, sequenced in a study of blood T cell repertoires in COVID-19. This table comes from immunoSEQ multiplex PCR, and its TCRdb copy is limited to in-frame clones, with some not included. The sample has 430,000 or so clones, around 90% seen once. Sequencing was done on a sample of peripheral blood. The receptors shown here come from a man between 18 and 35 years old with COVID-19, enrolled during active disease. Both conserved end residues are part of each CDR3. The order of the fields is clone size, V gene, J gene, CDR3 protein. Size is omitted from some rows. Given values are once, few, many or a class for expanded clones.

abundance: -; v_gene: TRBV5-1; j_gene: TRBJ2-3; CDR3aa: CASRATGSDTQYF
abundance: -; v_gene: TRBV5-6; j_gene: TRBJ1-6; CDR3aa: CASSLFRAPLHF
abundance: -; v_gene: TRBV20-1; j_gene: TRBJ2-3; CDR3aa: CSASGTGVTQYF
abundance: -; v_gene: TRBV15; j_gene: TRBJ2-7; CDR3aa: CATSRDISGVNYEQYF
abundance: once; v_gene: TRBV6-5; j_gene: TRBJ2-7; CDR3aa: CASARDRGNEQYF
abundance: -; v_gene: TRBV21-1; j_gene: TRBJ1-2; CDR3aa: CASSKVRQRIYGYTF
abundance: -; v_gene: TRBV19; j_gene: TRBJ1-1; CDR3aa: CASRRQGGQTEAFF
abundance: -; v_gene: TRBV6-5; j_gene: TRBJ2-3; CDR3aa: CASSYSLIEAQYF
abundance: -; v_gene: TRBV6-5; j_gene: TRBJ2-7; CDR3aa: CASRNTGGGYEQYF
abundance: -; v_gene: TRBV3-1/TRBV3-2; j_gene: TRBJ1-6; CDR3aa: CASSPRLGANSPLHF
abundance: -; v_gene: TRBV23-1; j_gene: TRBJ2-1; CDR3aa: CASSQFPGGSYNEQFF
abundance: -; v_gene: TRBV11-1; j_gene: TRBJ1-1; CDR3aa: CASSSGTGTEAFF
abundance: -; v_gene: TRBV7-3; j_gene: TRBJ2-1; CDR3aa: CASSLSGQGYNEQFF
abundance: -; v_gene: TRBV6-5; j_gene: TRBJ2-1; CDR3aa: CATLQGPSYNEQFF
abundance: -; v_gene: TRBV6-5; j_gene: TRBJ2-2; CDR3aa: CASSSTRGGSGELFF
abundance: -; v_gene: TRBV21-1; j_gene: TRBJ1-1; CDR3aa: CASTGGGNRMNTEAFF
abundance: -; v_gene: TRBV2; j_gene: TRBJ2-5; CDR3aa: CASSPASGSRSKTQYF
abundance: -; v_gene: TRBV11-3; j_gene: TRBJ1-1; CDR3aa: CASSRGQGSGNTEAFF
abundance: -; v_gene: TRBV7-8; j_gene: TRBJ1-2; CDR3aa: CASSGWDRSNYGYTF
abundance: -; v_gene: TRBV7-2; j_gene: TRBJ2-7; CDR3aa: CASSWGTGGPYEQYF
abundance: -; v_gene: TRBV5-1; j_gene: TRBJ2-7; CDR3aa: CASSWDRSTYEQYF
abundance: -; v_gene: TRBV30; j_gene: TRBJ1-4; CDR3aa: CAWSAPGGSNEKLFF
abundance: -; v_gene: TRBV27; j_gene: TRBJ2-7; CDR3aa: CASSHRDSAYEQYF
abundance: -; v_gene: TRBV5-6; j_gene: TRBJ2-1; CDR3aa: CASSLVPGSVSYNEQFF
abundance: -; v_gene: TRBV6-5; j_gene: TRBJ1-1; CDR3aa: CASSYSGGLSVGAFF
abundance: -; v_gene: TRBV2; j_gene: TRBJ2-7; CDR3aa: CASKISTSRLSEQYF
abundance: once; v_gene: TRBV3-1/TRBV3-2; j_gene: TRBJ2-5; CDR3aa: CASSQDRQAGGPRRSRETQYF
abundance: -; v_gene: TRBV12-3/TRBV12-4; j_gene: TRBJ2-1; CDR3aa: CASLRVVGEQFF
abundance: -; v_gene: TRBV10-2; j_gene: TRBJ2-1; CDR3aa: CASSKGLVGEQFF
abundance: -; v_gene: TRBV7-9; j_gene: TRBJ1-1; CDR3aa: CASRIGQGRVGRSEAFF
abundance: once; v_gene: TRBV27; j_gene: TRBJ1-1; CDR3aa: CASSSSSRGQAFF
abundance: once; v_gene: TRBV7-7; j_gene: TRBJ2-1; CDR3aa: CASSFGGAGGNEQFF
abundance: -; v_gene: TRBV25-1; j_gene: TRBJ2-7; CDR3aa: CASSEYFGGRDEQYF
abundance: -; v_gene: TRBV19; j_gene: TRBJ2-2; CDR3aa: CASCSGPNTGELFF
abundance: few; v_gene: TRBV4-1; j_gene: TRBJ2-5; CDR3aa: CASSQVGLGQETQYF
abundance: -; v_gene: TRBV5-1; j_gene: TRBJ1-1; CDR3aa: CASSLQSQRRTEAFF
abundance: -; v_gene: TRBV13; j_gene: TRBJ2-7; CDR3aa: CASIKAGTSLKQYF
abundance: -; v_gene: TRBV19; j_gene: TRBJ1-5; CDR3aa: CASSYGRRSNQPQHF
abundance: -; v_gene: TRBV5-1; j_gene: TRBJ2-7; CDR3aa: CASSLARGEYEQYF
abundance: -; v_gene: TRBV7-6; j_gene: TRBJ2-1; CDR3aa: CASSLGSPGSNEQFF
abundance: -; v_gene: TRBV12-3/TRBV12-4; j_gene: TRBJ2-7; CDR3aa: CASSLQGWHEQYF
abundance: -; v_gene: TRBV19; j_gene: TRBJ1-1; CDR3aa: CASSRGQSDTEAFF
abundance: -; v_gene: TRBV7-3; j_gene: TRBJ2-1; CDR3aa: CASSYTSGLYNEQFF
abundance: -; v_gene: TRBV7-9; j_gene: TRBJ2-6; CDR3aa: CASSFGHPSGANVLTF
abundance: -; v_gene: TRBV13; j_gene: TRBJ2-7; CDR3aa: CASSLNEGDYEQYF
abundance: -; v_gene: TRBV19; j_gene: TRBJ2-1; CDR3aa: CASRIAGGPHEQFF
abundance: -; v_gene: TRBV7-9; j_gene: TRBJ2-3; CDR3aa: CASTSSGNSDTQYF
abundance: -; v_gene: TRBV29-1; j_gene: TRBJ2-1; CDR3aa: CSVEGFIYNEQFF
abundance: -; v_gene: TRBV13; j_gene: TRBJ2-3; CDR3aa: CASSRTSGHTDTQYF